The present T cell receptor (beta chain) was sequenced within a study of a mutant IDH1 vaccine in newly diagnosed glioma listed by TCRdb under 2021. As for the study more broadly: Vaccination began 4-6 weeks after radiotherapy alone, or alongside temozolomide cycles in the chemotherapy-containing groups. Prior to enrollment, standard therapy consisting of radiotherapy alone, temozolomide alone, or radiochemotherapy with temozolomide had been administered to patients, with the combination being received by most patients. Visit V12 was the week-35 safety follow-up and visit V13 was the week-47 end of study. Peripheral blood was collected at six visits: V03 (baseline), V05, V07, V10, V12 and V13. Of the roughly 34 treated patients, 62.5% were male and approximately 38% were female, and the mean age was around 40 years. For exploratory analyses, longitudinal TCRB deep sequencing was carried out in about 25 treated patients wherever samples were available.

The sample's time point label, in plain terms: week 47, end of study. Each vaccine dose, consisting of 300 ug of a 20-mer mutant IDH1 peptide in Montanide, was administered subcutaneously with topical imiquimod. Across visits V03 through V10, patients got a total of eight vaccinations, given in weeks 1, 3, 5, 7, 11, 15, 19 and 23. The donors had newly diagnosed IDH1-mutant astrocytomas of WHO grade 3 or 4 that showed loss of nuclear ATRX. The samples were drawn from NOA16, a multicentre, single-arm, open-label phase I trial in Germany that tested a mutant IDH1 peptide vaccine in humans for the first time. Genomic DNA for TCRB sequencing was extracted from EDTA blood using the DNeasy Blood and Tissue Kit. The paper as a whole reports these results and caveats: Selection of PBMC samples for TCRB deep sequencing was based on availability. Pseudoprogression seemed to be unrelated to changes in the top peripheral T cell clonotypes found by TCRB sequencing. It was noted by the authors that analyses of patient blood samples could not be reproduced owing to sample limitations. Immune responses induced by the vaccine were seen in around 93% of patients across multiple MHC alleles.

The junction shows trimming of 4 bases on V and 3 bases on J, plus 15 bases between the germline ends. The CDR1 and CDR2 encoded by the germline V gene are SGHRS and YFSETQ. The CDR3 starts with the cysteine, ends with the phenylalanine, and has 15 residues. Of the read, only the CDR3 DNA is kept; its 45 bases are in frame from base 1. Library creation used the immunoSEQ multiplex PCR assay. Rearranged TCR beta chain sequences were amplified using the hsTCRB Kit according to the manufacturer's protocol. TCRB libraries were sequenced on an Illumina MiSeq. In the paper's pipeline: The kit vendor's proprietary platform handled demultiplexing, trimming and gene mapping. The immuneACCESS repertoire file appears here via TCRdb, limited to in-frame rearrangements. These files lack a portion of the clones; in checked studies, under half of the deficit traces to unresolved V genes, and the cause of the others is not known. V and J calls and clone size are those listed in that table; D and trimming were worked out from the DNA. Recorded for this sample are around 65,000 clones; around 86% of them occurred a single time. 3.5% to 4.5% of the sample belongs to the ten largest clones.

Points on this clone: This clone's antigen is unknown. No much larger clone exists at a distance of one base, and base qualities are not known.

The origin of this receptor is a young man with glioma. The source was PBMCs, collected from a glioma patient whose treatment included an IDH1 peptide vaccine. The sequence is built from TRBV5-1 and TRBJ2-3; the best D guess is TRBD2, with 6 bases matching. The base sequence is TGCGCCAGCAGCCCCGGTCTAGCGAGAACAGATACGCAGTATTTT. Its translation reads: CASSPGLARTDTQYF.